This T cell receptor (beta chain) came from a study of Ad26.COV2.S vaccination and SARS-CoV-2 variants. Profiled with immunoSEQ multiplex PCR; TCRdb holds only in-frame clones, not every one. Of approximately 340,000 clones listed, 70% to 90% are singletons. Regarding treatment: some 19 received Ad26.COV2.S at low or high dose, single or two shots; roughly five received placebo; per-sample allocation not given. Collection of the samples took place on day 63 after the first injection of vaccine or placebo. CDR3 size: 20 residues. V lost 1 base to trimming and J lost 0 bases; unmatched junction nucleotides: 15. Germline V lookup: CDR1 LNHNV, CDR2 YYDKDF (reference sequence).

The receptor comes from a person aged 18-60 years who received the Ad26.COV2.S COVID-19 vaccine or a placebo. The chain recombines TRBV15 with TRBJ1-5; 7 bases agree with TRBD1. Sequences were derived from peripheral blood, sampled in a trial of Ad26.COV2.S vaccine versus placebo. The CDR3 coding sequence is TGTGCCACCAGCAGAGGAATTGTGGGGACAGAGGACGATAGCAATCAGCCCCAGCATTTT. Its protein is CATSRGIVGTEDDSNQPQHF.